This TCR beta chain originates from a study of monozygotic twins with inflammatory bowel disease. The CDR3 sequence is 14 residues long. CDR1 and CDR2 from the germline V gene are SGHTA and FQGTGA. The total RNA came straight from whole blood, and T cells were not sorted beforehand. The unique tags termed UMIs, each holding a 6-nucleotide sample barcode, were added by means of template switching. After re-calling the 5' RACE reads, TCRdb lists one entry per CDR3 protein, DNA absent. Recorded here are approximately 420,000 distinct CDR3 sequences; the top ten clones represent 2% to 3%. The source is a human donor with ulcerative colitis or Crohn's disease, or a healthy co-twin of an affected twin (not recorded which). The genes are TRBV7-3 and TRBJ2-3. Sequenced material: blood. The CDR3 spells CASSLSGRTDTQYF. The full variable domain, its missing parts supplied by reference TRBV7-3 and TRBJ2-3, is GAGVSQTPSNKVTEKGKYVELRCDPISGHTALYWYRQSLGQGPEFLIYFQGTGAADDSGLPNDRFFAVRPEGSVSTLKIQRTERGDSAVYLCASSLSGRTDTQYFGPGTRLTVL.